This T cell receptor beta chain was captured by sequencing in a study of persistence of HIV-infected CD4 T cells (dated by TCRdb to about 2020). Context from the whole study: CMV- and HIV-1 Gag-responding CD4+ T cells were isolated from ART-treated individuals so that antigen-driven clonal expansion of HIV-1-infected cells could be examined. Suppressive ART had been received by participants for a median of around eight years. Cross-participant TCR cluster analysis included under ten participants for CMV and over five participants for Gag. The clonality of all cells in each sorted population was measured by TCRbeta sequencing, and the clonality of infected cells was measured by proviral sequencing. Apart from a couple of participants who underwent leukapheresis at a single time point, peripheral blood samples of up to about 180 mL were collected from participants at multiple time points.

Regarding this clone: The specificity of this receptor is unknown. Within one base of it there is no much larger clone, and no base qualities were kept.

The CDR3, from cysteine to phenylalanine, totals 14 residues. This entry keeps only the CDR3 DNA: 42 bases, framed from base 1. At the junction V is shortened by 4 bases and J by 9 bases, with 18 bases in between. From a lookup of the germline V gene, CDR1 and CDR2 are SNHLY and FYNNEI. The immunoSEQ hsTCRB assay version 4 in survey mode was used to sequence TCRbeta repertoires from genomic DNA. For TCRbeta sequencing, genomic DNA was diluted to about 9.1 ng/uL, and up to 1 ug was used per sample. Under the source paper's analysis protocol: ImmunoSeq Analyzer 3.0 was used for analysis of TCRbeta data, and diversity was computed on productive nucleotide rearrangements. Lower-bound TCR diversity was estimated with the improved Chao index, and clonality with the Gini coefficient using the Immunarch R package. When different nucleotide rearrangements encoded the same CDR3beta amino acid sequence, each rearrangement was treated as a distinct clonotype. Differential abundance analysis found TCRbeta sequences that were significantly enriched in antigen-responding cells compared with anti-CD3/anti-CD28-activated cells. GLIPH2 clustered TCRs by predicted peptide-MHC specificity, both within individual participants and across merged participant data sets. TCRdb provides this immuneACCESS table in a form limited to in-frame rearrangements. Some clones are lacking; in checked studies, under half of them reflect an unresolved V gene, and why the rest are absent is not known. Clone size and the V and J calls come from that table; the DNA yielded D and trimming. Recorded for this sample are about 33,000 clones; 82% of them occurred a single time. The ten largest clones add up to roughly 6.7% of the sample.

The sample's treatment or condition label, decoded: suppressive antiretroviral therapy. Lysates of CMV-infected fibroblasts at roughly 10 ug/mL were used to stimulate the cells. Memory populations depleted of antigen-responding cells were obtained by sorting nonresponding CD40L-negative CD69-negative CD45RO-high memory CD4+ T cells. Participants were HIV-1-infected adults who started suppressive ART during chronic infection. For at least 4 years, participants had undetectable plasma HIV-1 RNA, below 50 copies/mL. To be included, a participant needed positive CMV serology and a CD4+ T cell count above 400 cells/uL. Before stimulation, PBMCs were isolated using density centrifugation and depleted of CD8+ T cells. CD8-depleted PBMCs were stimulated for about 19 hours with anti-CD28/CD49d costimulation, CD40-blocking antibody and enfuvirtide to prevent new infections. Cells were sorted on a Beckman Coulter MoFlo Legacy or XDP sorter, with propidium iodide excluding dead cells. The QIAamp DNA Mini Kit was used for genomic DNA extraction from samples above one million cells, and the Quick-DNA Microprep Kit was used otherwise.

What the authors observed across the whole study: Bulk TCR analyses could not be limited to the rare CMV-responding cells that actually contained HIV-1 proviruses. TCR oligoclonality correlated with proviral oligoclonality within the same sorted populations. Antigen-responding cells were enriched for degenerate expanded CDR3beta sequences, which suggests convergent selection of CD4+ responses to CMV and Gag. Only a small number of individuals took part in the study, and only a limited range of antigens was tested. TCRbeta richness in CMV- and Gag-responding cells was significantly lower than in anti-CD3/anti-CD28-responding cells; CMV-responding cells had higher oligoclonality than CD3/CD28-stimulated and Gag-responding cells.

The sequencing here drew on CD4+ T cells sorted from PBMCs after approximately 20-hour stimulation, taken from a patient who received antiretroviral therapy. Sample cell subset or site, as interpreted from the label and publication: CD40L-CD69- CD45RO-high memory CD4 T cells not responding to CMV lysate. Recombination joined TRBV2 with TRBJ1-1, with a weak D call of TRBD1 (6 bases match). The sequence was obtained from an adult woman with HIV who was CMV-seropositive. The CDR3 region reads CASSGGWEGDQAFF. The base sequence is TGTGCCAGCAGTGGTGGCTGGGAGGGGGACCAAGCTTTCTTT.